These 4 T cell receptor beta chains originate from one sample sequenced in a study of OX40 agonist ivuxolimab in advanced cancers. Here immunoSEQ multiplex PCR was the method, and the copy in TCRdb shows in-frame clones only, minus some. Of around 80,000 clones in the sample, around 82% were seen once. This material consisted of CD4+ or CD8+ T cells sorted from blood, taken in a trial of the OX40 agonist ivuxolimab. All receptors derive from an adult with an advanced solid tumor such as melanoma, head and neck, liver or kidney cancer.

The chain has TRBV6-7 and TRBJ2-7; D remains ambiguous. TRBV6-7 is reported as an ORF; its role is uncertain. The CDR3 runs 17 residues. V was shortened by 2 bases and J by 2 bases, with 19 bases between the two germline ends. CDR3 in amino acids: CASSYHPTQDSTYEQYF. The CDR3 DNA is TGTGCCAGCAGTTACCACCCCACCCAAGATAGTACCTACGAGCAGTACTTC.

This clone has just a few counts. The rearrangement uses TRBV6-1 and TRBJ1-1, with 9 bases lining up with TRBD1. The J segment lost 1 base and the V segment lost 10 bases, leaving 7 bases of the junction unmatched. The length of the CDR3 is 14 residues. Germline assignment: CDR1 MNHNS and CDR2 SASEGT. CDR3 in DNA: TGTGCCACGTCGGACAGGGGAAAGAACACTGAAGCTTTCTTT. Translating gives CATSDRGKNTEAFF.

The chain carries TRBV19 and TRBJ1-2; D gene unclear. V shed 3 bases and J shed 2 bases, with 7 bases lying between them. From germline, CDR1 is LNHDA and CDR2 SQIVND (reference sequence). This CDR3 spans 13 amino acids. CDR3 DNA sequence: TGTGCCAGTAGTATCAACAGAAACTATGGCTACACCTTC. Amino acid sequence: CASSINRNYGYTF.

CDR3 nucleotides: TGCGCCAGCAGCAGTACTAGATCCGCAGGCACAGATACGCAGTATTTT. It is translated as CASSSTRSAGTDTQYF. The genes are TRBV5-1 and TRBJ2-3; perhaps TRBD2 as D (5 bases). From germline, CDR1 is SGHRS and CDR2 YFSETQ. The CDR3 is 16 residues long. Trimming removed 4 bases at V and 1 base at J, with 16 bases between.